This entry describes one TCR beta chain. The data stem from a study of blood T cell repertoires in COVID-19. Study information: Samples taken during acute and convalescent COVID-19 were collected in the United States, Italy and Spain. Sample material is recorded as cDNA or gDNA derived from T cells, B-cell-depleted T cells, or PBMCs.

The CDR3 totals 17 residues. Germline V gene lookup returns CDR1 LNHDA and CDR2 SQIVND (reference sequence). V lost 1 base to trimming and J lost 5 bases; unmatched junction nucleotides: 10. Original processing notes: Nucleated cell number was recorded as an estimate derived from reference gene primer amplification. Some clones are missing from TCRdb's copy, which holds only in-frame ones; the method was immunoSEQ multiplex PCR. Clone size and the V and J calls come from that table; the DNA yielded D and trimming. The table lists 290,000 or so clones, 91% of them singletons. The sample taken for sequencing was peripheral blood. This chain connects TRBV19 to TRBJ2-4; 8 positions match TRBD2. This sequence was found in a woman aged 30 to 39 with COVID-19, enrolled during active disease. The CDR3 sequence is CASSIGGLAGLENIQYF. Written as DNA, the CDR3 is TGTGCCAGTAGTATAGGTGGGCTAGCGGGCCTAGAAAACATTCAGTACTTC.